The rows below give T cell receptor beta chains drawn from one sample of a study of cytomegalovirus exposure and HLA in healthy donors. Only in-frame clones appear in the TCRdb table, and some are missing; sequencing was by immunoSEQ multiplex PCR. The repertoire consists of 200,000 to 250,000 clones, with almost 70% occurring once and the leading ten covering about 2.5%. Sequencing was done on a sample of PBMCs. These receptors were obtained from a man aged 40-55 years in good health and CMV-seropositive. Both conserved end residues are part of each CDR3. The D gene is left open where the match is weak. Part of the rows lack a size; the others show once, few, many or a class for expanded clones.

abundance: NA
d_gene: NA
j_gene: TRBJ1-1
len: 15
v_gene: TRBV5-1
CDR3nt: TGCGCCAGCAGCTTAACGGGACACCTGAACACTGAAGCTTTCTTT
CDR3aa: CASSLTGHLNTEAFF

abundance: NA
d_gene: NA
j_gene: TRBJ1-2
len: 16
v_gene: TRBV10-3
CDR3nt: TGTGCCATCAGTGGCCCGACAGGCGGAATCAGAGGTGGCTACACCTTC
CDR3aa: CAISGPTGGIRGGYTF

abundance: NA
d_gene: NA
j_gene: TRBJ1-3
len: 17
v_gene: TRBV5-1
CDR3nt: TGCGCCAGCAGCTTGAGCGCCGGCGGGAACTCTGGAAACACCATATATTTT
CDR3aa: CASSLSAGGNSGNTIYF

abundance: NA
d_gene: NA
j_gene: TRBJ1-2
len: 13
v_gene: TRBV10-1
CDR3nt: TGCGCCAGCAGTGACTCGGAGTACTATGGCTACACCTTC
CDR3aa: CASSDSEYYGYTF

abundance: NA
d_gene: TRBD1
j_gene: TRBJ2-2
len: 15
v_gene: TRBV5-1
CDR3nt: TGCGCCAGCAGCTTAAGACAGGGAAACACCGGGGAGCTGTTTTTT
CDR3aa: CASSLRQGNTGELFF

abundance: few
d_gene: NA
j_gene: TRBJ1-1
len: 13
v_gene: TRBV5-5
CDR3nt: TGTGCCAGCAGCTTGGGGCCTAACACTGAAGCTTTCTTT
CDR3aa: CASSLGPNTEAFF

abundance: NA
d_gene: TRBD1
j_gene: TRBJ2-4
len: 17
v_gene: TRBV23-1
CDR3nt: TGCGCCAGCGGCTGGACAGGAAAGGGGTTAGCCAAAAACATTCAGTACTTC
CDR3aa: CASGWTGKGLAKNIQYF

abundance: NA
d_gene: NA
j_gene: TRBJ1-2
len: 13
v_gene: TRBV5-1
CDR3nt: TGCGCCAGCAGCTCCAGGTCGGACTATGGCTACACCTTC
CDR3aa: CASSSRSDYGYTF

abundance: NA
d_gene: NA
j_gene: TRBJ1-2
len: 16
v_gene: TRBV6-5
CDR3nt: TGTGCCAGCAGTTACTCGAAGAAGGGAGGAGGGTATGGCTACACCTTC
CDR3aa: CASSYSKKGGGYGYTF

abundance: NA
d_gene: NA
j_gene: TRBJ1-3
len: 14
v_gene: TRBV6-5
CDR3nt: TGTGCCAGCAGTCTGAGATTCTCTGGAAACACCATATATTTT
CDR3aa: CASSLRFSGNTIYF

abundance: NA
d_gene: TRBD1
j_gene: TRBJ1-5
len: 15
v_gene: TRBV5-1
CDR3nt: TGCGCCAGCAGCTTGGGGACAGGGCCAAAGGAGCCCCAGCATTTT
CDR3aa: CASSLGTGPKEPQHF

abundance: NA
d_gene: NA
j_gene: TRBJ2-1
len: 15
v_gene: TRBV5-6
CDR3nt: TGTGCCAGCAGTTTACCGGGACAATCTAACAATGAGCAGTTCTTC
CDR3aa: CASSLPGQSNNEQFF

abundance: NA
d_gene: TRBD1
j_gene: TRBJ1-1
len: 16
v_gene: TRBV5-1
CDR3nt: TGCGCCAGCAGCTGGACGGGACAGGGGACCGACACTGAAGCTTTCTTT
CDR3aa: CASSWTGQGTDTEAFF

abundance: NA
d_gene: NA
j_gene: TRBJ2-2
len: 15
v_gene: TRBV19
CDR3nt: TGTGCCAGTAAGGGGGGGCCCCCGGACACCGGGGAGCTGTTTTTT
CDR3aa: CASKGGPPDTGELFF

abundance: NA
d_gene: TRBD2
j_gene: TRBJ2-3
len: 18
v_gene: TRBV5-1
CDR3nt: TGCGCCAGCAGCTTTCTGACTCACACGGGGGGGAGCACAGATACGCAGTATTTT
CDR3aa: CASSFLTHTGGSTDTQYF

abundance: few
d_gene: NA
j_gene: TRBJ2-1
len: 15
v_gene: TRBV7-9
CDR3nt: TGTGCCAGCAGCACAGGACAGAGCTCCTACAATGAGCAGTTCTTC
CDR3aa: CASSTGQSSYNEQFF

abundance: NA
d_gene: NA
j_gene: TRBJ2-2
len: 16
v_gene: TRBV2
CDR3nt: TGTGCCAGCAGCCCTCCTAATACGAGGAACACCGGGGAGCTGTTTTTT
CDR3aa: CASSPPNTRNTGELFF

abundance: NA
d_gene: TRBD1
j_gene: TRBJ2-2
len: 18
v_gene: TRBV18
CDR3nt: TGTGCCAGCTCACCACGGTCGACAGGGTTCGCGAACACCGGGGAGCTGTTTTTT
CDR3aa: CASSPRSTGFANTGELFF

abundance: NA
d_gene: TRBD1
j_gene: TRBJ1-1
len: 13
v_gene: TRBV5-6
CDR3nt: TGTGCCAGCAGCTGGACAGGGGAAGCTGAAGCTTTCTTT
CDR3aa: CASSWTGEAEAFF

abundance: NA
d_gene: NA
j_gene: TRBJ2-5
len: 15
v_gene: TRBV2
CDR3nt: TGTGCCAGTGGGAGGGACAGGACCAACCAAGAGACCCAGTACTTC
CDR3aa: CASGRDRTNQETQYF

abundance: NA
d_gene: NA
j_gene: TRBJ1-2
len: 11
v_gene: TRBV20-1
CDR3nt: TGCAGTGCTCCCCGGAACTATGGCTACACCTTC
CDR3aa: CSAPRNYGYTF

abundance: NA
d_gene: TRBD2
j_gene: TRBJ2-1
len: 17
v_gene: TRBV15
CDR3nt: TGTGCCACCAGCCCATCCCCGGGGGGGGCGCTGGACAATGAGCAGTTCTTC
CDR3aa: CATSPSPGGALDNEQFF

abundance: NA
d_gene: TRBD1
j_gene: TRBJ1-1
len: 13
v_gene: TRBV29-1
CDR3nt: TGCAGCGCCACAGGGGGCATGAACACTGAAGCTTTCTTT
CDR3aa: CSATGGMNTEAFF

abundance: NA
d_gene: NA
j_gene: TRBJ2-5
len: 16
v_gene: TRBV5-6
CDR3nt: TGTGCCAGCGCCGGCGCAGGCAGGGGAAGGTCAGAGACCCAGTACTTC
CDR3aa: CASAGAGRGRSETQYF

abundance: NA
d_gene: NA
j_gene: TRBJ1-2
len: 15
v_gene: TRBV5-1
CDR3nt: TGCGCCAGCAGCCGAATTGAGGGCCCTCCCCATGGCTACACCTTC
CDR3aa: CASSRIEGPPHGYTF

abundance: NA
d_gene: NA
j_gene: TRBJ2-7
len: 15
v_gene: TRBV9
CDR3nt: TGTGCCAGCAGCGTCGAGCCCCGGGGTATACGGGAGCAGTACTTC
CDR3aa: CASSVEPRGIREQYF

abundance: few
d_gene: NA
j_gene: TRBJ1-2
len: 13
v_gene: TRBV6-1
CDR3nt: TGTGCCAGCAGTGAAGGGGGGGGACTCCGCTGGACTTTC
CDR3aa: CASSEGGGLRWTF

abundance: NA
d_gene: NA
j_gene: TRBJ1-6
len: 15
v_gene: TRBV4-1
CDR3nt: TGCGCCAGCAGCCAAGTAGGGGCTAGGAATTCACCCCTCCACTTT
CDR3aa: CASSQVGARNSPLHF

abundance: NA
d_gene: NA
j_gene: TRBJ2-3
len: 15
v_gene: TRBV27
CDR3nt: TGTGCCAGCAGTTTGATGGGGCTAAACACAGATACGCAGTATTTT
CDR3aa: CASSLMGLNTDTQYF

abundance: NA
d_gene: NA
j_gene: TRBJ1-1
len: 18
v_gene: TRBV6-1
CDR3nt: TGTGCCAGCAGTGCGGGGGACGCCACTATCCGCATGAACACTGAAGCTTTCTTT
CDR3aa: CASSAGDATIRMNTEAFF

abundance: NA
d_gene: NA
j_gene: TRBJ1-1
len: 17
v_gene: TRBV27
CDR3nt: TGTGCCAGCATGTCAAATTCAGTTCGCGGGGCGAACACTGAAGCTTTCTTT
CDR3aa: CASMSNSVRGANTEAFF

abundance: NA
d_gene: NA
j_gene: TRBJ1-2
len: 15
v_gene: TRBV7-2
CDR3nt: TGTGCCAGCAGCTTAGGTGCGGCCTGCGGCTATGGCTACACCTTC
CDR3aa: CASSLGAACGYGYTF

abundance: once
d_gene: TRBD2
j_gene: TRBJ2-7
len: 15
v_gene: TRBV19
CDR3nt: TGTGCCAGTAGTATTCAGCGGGCGGGGGCCTACGAGCAGTACTTC
CDR3aa: CASSIQRAGAYEQYF

abundance: NA
d_gene: NA
j_gene: TRBJ1-4
len: 13
v_gene: TRBV18
CDR3nt: TGTGCCAGCTCGATGGGGCTGGGGGAAAAACTGTTTTTT
CDR3aa: CASSMGLGEKLFF

abundance: NA
d_gene: NA
j_gene: TRBJ2-1
len: 16
v_gene: TRBV5-6
CDR3nt: TGTGCCAGCAGCCACCGGGGGCCCGGGGGGCCGGGTGAGCAGTTCTTC
CDR3aa: CASSHRGPGGPGEQFF

abundance: few
d_gene: TRBD1
j_gene: TRBJ1-4
len: 15
v_gene: TRBV7-8
CDR3nt: TGTGCCAGCAGCTTGGGACAGGGTTATAATGAAAAACTGTTTTTT
CDR3aa: CASSLGQGYNEKLFF

abundance: NA
d_gene: NA
j_gene: TRBJ1-2
len: 13
v_gene: TRBV6-6
CDR3nt: TGTGCCAGCAGAGTAAATGAGAACTATGGCTACACCTTC
CDR3aa: CASRVNENYGYTF

abundance: NA
d_gene: NA
j_gene: TRBJ2-3
len: 16
v_gene: TRBV5-1
CDR3nt: TGCGCCAGCAGCTTGGCCGCTCCCGATCAGGCAGATACGCAGTATTTT
CDR3aa: CASSLAAPDQADTQYF

abundance: NA
d_gene: NA
j_gene: TRBJ2-3
len: 13
v_gene: TRBV10-3
CDR3nt: TGTGCCATCAGTATGGGGGAGGCAGATACGCAGTATTTT
CDR3aa: CAISMGEADTQYF

abundance: NA
d_gene: TRBD2
j_gene: TRBJ2-3
len: 16
v_gene: TRBV7-9
CDR3nt: TGTGCCAGCAGCTTAAGCCTAGCGGGGGGGTTGGATACGCAGTATTTT
CDR3aa: CASSLSLAGGLDTQYF